The 25 T cell receptor beta chains listed next were all sequenced from one sample in a study of blood T cell repertoires in COVID-19. Data came from immunoSEQ multiplex PCR; TCRdb stores just in-frame clones and leaves some out. The table lists around 230,000 clones, roughly 88% of them singletons. Sequencing was performed on peripheral blood. These receptors all stem from a man aged 25 to 40 who had recovered from COVID-19.

The CDR3 DNA reads as TGTGCCAGCAGTTACAGCGGGGAAAACATTCAGTACTTC. Its translation is CASSYSGENIQYF. The chain uses TRBV6-5 and TRBJ2-4, with 7 bases lining up with TRBD2. CDR1 and CDR2 (germline): MNHEY, SVGAGI. The CDR3 runs 13 residues. V lost 2 bases, J lost 5 bases, and 0 bases stayed unmatched.

The genes are TRBV15 and TRBJ1-2; TRBD1 might be the D (6 bases). CDR3 length: 15 amino acids. The V gene's germline CDR1 is LNHNV and CDR2 YYDKDF (reference sequence). V was shortened by 9 bases and J by 2 bases, with 19 bases between the two germline ends. CDR3 coding DNA: TGTGCCACTAGAGGAGAACCAGGGGCGAACTATGGCTACACCTTC. Its protein product is CATRGEPGANYGYTF.

The CDR3 coding sequence is TGTGCCAGCTCACCCAGTTCACCGACAGGGACCAATGGCTACACCTTC. Protein product: CASSPSSPTGTNGYTF. The chain couples TRBV18 to TRBJ1-2; 7 bases fit TRBD1. The V segment lost 3 bases and the J segment 6 bases; nucleotides outside the gene matches: 13. The germline V gene encodes CDR1 KGHSH and CDR2 LQKENI. The CDR3 sequence is 16 residues long.

This clone was counted a few times. The chain couples TRBV30 to TRBJ1-5; D remains ambiguous. Looked up from germline, CDR1 is GTSNPN and CDR2 is SVGIG (reference sequence). V was pared by 2 bases and J by 2 bases, with 16 bases between. CDR3 length equals 16 residues. In DNA, the CDR3 is TGTGCCTGGAGTTCCCGGGTTCGGAGGGGCAATCAGCCCCAGCATTTT. Translating gives CAWSSRVRRGNQPQHF.

The chain recombines TRBV7-9 with TRBJ2-3; TRBD2 aligns across 7 bases. The germline CDR1 and CDR2 sequences are SEHNR and FQNEAQ (reference sequence). The V and J ends lost 4 bases and 0 bases, in that order; junction bases with no gene match: 4. The CDR3 is made up of 15 amino acids. CDR3 DNA: TGTGCCAGCAGCTCCGGACTAGAAAGCACAGATACGCAGTATTTT. It codes for CASSSGLESTDTQYF.

This chain links TRBV18 with TRBJ2-5; D not certain. The CDR3 extends over 14 amino acids. Trimming cost V 2 bases and J 5 bases, with 12 bases left between them. CDR1 is KGHSH, CDR2 LQKENI, per germline. The CDR3 sequence: CASSPLASRETQYF. CDR3 coding DNA: TGTGCCAGCTCACCATTGGCTAGTCGGGAGACCCAGTACTTC.

This chain joins TRBV5-6 and TRBJ1-3, with 8 bases matching TRBD1. The CDR3 covers 14 residues. Germline trimming cut 3 bases from V and 4 bases from J; bases unmatched to any gene: 3. Germline V lookup: CDR1 SGHDT, CDR2 YYEEEE. CDR3 sequence reads: CASSWRDRGNTIYF. In DNA, the CDR3 is TGTGCCAGCAGCTGGCGGGACAGGGGAAACACCATATATTTT.

This clone appeared a few times. The V and J genes are TRBV30 and TRBJ1-5; D gene ambiguous. V gave up 1 base and J gave up 5 bases, with 9 bases separating them. The CDR3 is 13 residues long. Germline assignment: CDR1 GTSNPN and CDR2 SVGIG (reference sequence). The DNA of the CDR3 is TGTGCCTGGAGTGACAGTTCAGATCAGCCCCAGCATTTT. It yields the protein CAWSDSSDQPQHF.

The gene calls are TRBV5-8 and TRBJ1-5, with 9 bases lining up with TRBD1. The germline V gene encodes CDR1 SGHTS and CDR2 YDEGEE. V dropped 4 bases and J dropped 6; count of bases not matched to a gene: 8. CDR3 length: 15 residues. In nucleotides, the CDR3 is TGTGCCAGCAGCAAAGGACAGGGGCGACGTCAGCCCCAGCATTTT. It is translated as CASSKGQGRRQPQHF.

This rearrangement joins TRBV21-1 to TRBJ2-5; the D call in the table, TRBD2, was not verified against the DNA. TRBV21-1 is an annotated pseudogene. The CDR3 is 14 residues long. CDR3 region: CASSKAQYLGTQYF. The DNA of the CDR3 is TGTGCCAGCAGCAAAGCTCAATACCTAGGGACCCAGTACTTC.

The genes are TRBV7-2 and TRBJ2-3; 9 bases map to TRBD1. This CDR3 is 16 amino acids long. Germline lookup yields CDR1 SGHTA and CDR2 FQGNSA. The ends lost 5 bases at V and 2 bases at J; junction bases unmatched: 8. CDR3 bases: TGTGCCAGCAGCCCGGAGACAGGGGGACACACAGATACGCAGTATTTT. It yields the protein CASSPETGGHTDTQYF.

The rearrangement uses TRBV11-3 and TRBJ2-1, with 8 bases aligning to TRBD2. Losses at the gene ends were 2 bases for V and 5 bases for J; bases not matched to a gene: 5. Germline V gene sequence: CDR1 SGHNT, CDR2 YENEEA. The CDR3 has 15 amino acids. The CDR3 loop reads CASSLTGTRHNEQFF. The DNA of the CDR3 is TGTGCCAGCAGCTTAACCGGGACTAGGCACAATGAGCAGTTCTTC.

The chain has TRBV5-1 and TRBJ1-1; 8 bases align to TRBD1. Looked up from germline, CDR1 is SGHRS and CDR2 is YFSETQ. The CDR3 covers 17 residues. Trimming took 3 bases from V and 0 from J; bases not matched to a gene: 10. CDR3 nucleotide sequence: TGCGCCAGCAGCTCGTCGACAGGGGTCCATGTGAACACTGAAGCTTTCTTT. Protein sequence: CASSSSTGVHVNTEAFF.

The rearrangement uses TRBV6-5 and TRBJ2-1, with D unclear. The CDR3 totals 11 residues. Germline V gives CDR1 MNHEY, CDR2 SVGAGI. The V and J ends lost 6 bases and 5 bases respectively, with 5 bases between them. CDR3 protein: CASSRDNEQFF. As DNA, the CDR3 is TGTGCCAGCAGCCGGGACAATGAGCAGTTCTTC.

The chain recombines TRBV4-3 with TRBJ1-6, with D possibly matching TRBD1 (5 bases). Trimming stripped 0 bases from V and 4 bases from J, with 10 bases between. The length of the CDR3 is 16 residues. Germline V lookup: CDR1 LGHNA, CDR2 YSLEER. Here the CDR3 reads CASSQEDSTYNSPLHF. In DNA, the CDR3 is TGCGCCAGCAGCCAAGAAGACAGTACTTATAATTCACCCCTCCACTTT.

This clone was observed a few times. This rearrangement joins TRBV18 to TRBJ1-4, with a possible D match to TRBD1 (6 bases). Germline V CDR1 and CDR2: KGHSH, LQKENI. The V end was cut by 3 bases, the J end by 8 bases, with 19 bases between. This CDR3 has 16 amino acids. The CDR3 is CASSPLTGQGGEKLFF. Written as DNA, the CDR3 is TGTGCCAGCTCACCTTTGACAGGCCAAGGAGGAGAAAAACTGTTTTTT.

V and J are TRBV7-2 and TRBJ2-5; no reliable D call. CDR1 SGHTA and CDR2 FQGNSA come from the germline V gene. The V gene lost 4 bases and the J gene lost 9 bases, with 18 bases spanning the gap. CDR3 size: 14 residues. The CDR3 region is CASSYQAQPLAQYF. The CDR3 DNA reads as TGTGCCAGCAGCTATCAGGCACAGCCTTTGGCCCAGTACTTC.

This sequence joins TRBV12-3 or TRBV12-4 and TRBJ1-1; D not resolved. CDR3 length: 12 amino acids. Trimming stripped 2 bases from V and 9 bases from J, with 10 bases between. The CDR3: CASSLLRLKAFF. The CDR3 nucleotides read TGTGCCAGCAGTTTACTGCGCCTCAAAGCTTTCTTT.

The chain combines TRBV9 with TRBJ1-2; D is undetermined. Germline CDR1 and CDR2: SGDLS and YYNGEE. The germline V and J ends were trimmed by 3 bases and 0 bases, with 9 bases remaining between them. The CDR3 has 14 amino acids. The CDR3 DNA sequence: TGTGCCAGCAGCGCAGACTATTCTAACTATGGCTACACCTTC. Its protein product is CASSADYSNYGYTF.

The chain combines TRBV7-8 with TRBJ1-2; unclear D gene. The ends were cut back, 0 bases at V and 5 bases at J, with 10 bases in the middle. This CDR3 spans 14 amino acids. Germline V CDR1 and CDR2: SGHVS, FQNEAQ. The CDR3 nucleotides are TGTGCCAGCAGCTTAGCAGACACAAGATATGGCTACACCTTC. It encodes CASSLADTRYGYTF.

This clone appeared a few times. The V and J genes are TRBV11-2 and TRBJ2-7, with D unresolved. With 2 bases removed from V and 4 bases from J, the gap between germline ends came to 6 bases. CDR3 size: 12 residues. Germline loops: CDR1 SGHAT, CDR2 FQNNGV. The CDR3 DNA follows: TGTGCCAGCAGCTTATCAGGTTACGAGCAGTACTTC. Encoded protein: CASSLSGYEQYF.

The chain is built from TRBV5-7 and TRBJ2-2, with D possibly matching TRBD1 (5 bases). TRBV5-7 is assigned to the ORF class and has an uncertain function. The V end was cut by 4 bases, the J end by 3 bases, with 16 bases between. There are 16 residues in the CDR3. The CDR3: CASSGAGSPHTGELFF. The CDR3 DNA sequence: TGTGCCAGCAGCGGGGCCGGGTCTCCTCACACCGGGGAGCTGTTTTTT.

V usage is TRBV20-1 and J usage is TRBJ1-2; D remains ambiguous. Per the germline V gene, CDR1 is DFQATT and CDR2 is SNEGSKA (reference sequence). V lost 1 base to trimming and J lost 8 bases, with 5 bases between them. CDR3 length: 10 amino acids. The CDR3 protein is CSARGGGYTF. The CDR3 nucleotides read TGCAGTGCTAGAGGCGGGGGCTACACCTTC.

This clone has just a few counts. J is TRBJ1-5 and V is TRBV10-2; 7 bases are shared with TRBD1. This CDR3 is built from 15 residues. After removal of 4 bases from V and 0 bases from J, the junction contained 3 bases not matched to a gene. The germline V gene encodes CDR1 WSHSY and CDR2 SAAADI. DNA of the CDR3: TGCGCCAGCAGTGGGGACAGTCCTAGCAATCAGCCCCAGCATTTT. Translated: CASSGDSPSNQPQHF.

V gene TRBV18 combines with J gene TRBJ1-2, with D possibly TRBD1 on 6 matching bases. Trimming took 3 bases from V and 2 from J, leaving 13 bases between them. The CDR3 loop spans 15 amino acids. Per the germline V gene, CDR1 is KGHSH and CDR2 is LQKENI. CDR3 nucleotide sequence: TGTGCCAGCTCACCGGGTTTGGACAGCAACTATGGCTACACCTTC. It yields the protein CASSPGLDSNYGYTF.